This T cell receptor (beta chain) was obtained from a study of cytomegalovirus exposure and HLA in healthy donors. Study details: A subsequent analysis stated that the approximately 120 validation repertoires were run on the same platform as the roughly 670 first-cohort repertoires. Study observations and caveats: Cytomegalovirus association was assigned to some 160 TCR beta chains. One later analysis, an examination of the roughly 130 validation repertoires, found that first-cohort TCR clusters tended to co-occur in them. Rare TCR sequences dominated, though some public TCRs recurred in many donors.

Assay: immunoSEQ multiplex PCR; the TCRdb copy retains only in-frame clones and omits some. In the table there are roughly 100,000 clones, about 95% of which are singletons. This CDR3 comprises 15 residues. Germline-derived CDR1 and CDR2 are ENHRY and SYGVKD. Notes on this clone: Its antigen is as yet unknown. A junction boundary mismatches the germline segment, possibly from a read error.

This chain connects TRBV10-3 to TRBJ2-1, with no clear D. The source of this sequence is a woman under 30 in good health and CMV-seronegative. The sequencing input was PBMCs. CDR3: CAIGEPPSSYNEQFF. The DNA for the CDR3 is TGTGCCATCGGTGAACCCCCGAGCTCCTACAATGAGCAGTTCTTC.